This paragraph reports one T cell receptor (beta chain). Germline is not matched at one junction end, which may reflect a read error. As originally analysed: The authors estimated nucleated cell counts from reference gene primer amplification. Repertoires were generated with immunoSEQ multiplex PCR, while TCRdb's copy carries only in-frame clones and drops some. V and J calls and clone size follow that table, whereas D and trimming were derived from the DNA. The repertoire holds 150,000 to 200,000 clones, with about 80% as singletons. This entry belongs to a study of blood T cell repertoires in COVID-19. Across the study: Acute and convalescent COVID-19 specimens originated in the United States, Italy and Spain.

The length of the CDR3 is 12 residues. Germline values: CDR1 LNHDA, CDR2 SQIVND (reference sequence). The sequenced material came from peripheral blood. The V call is TRBV19, the J call TRBJ1-2, with D perhaps TRBD1 (5 bases). This clonotype originated in a woman over 75 with acute or convalescent COVID-19. The CDR3 here is CASQGWGYGYTF. As DNA, the CDR3 is TGTGCCAGTCAAGGTTGGGGCTATGGCTACACTTTC.